The 18 T cell receptor beta chains in this list originate from one sample, sequenced in a study of chemoradiotherapy in HPV16-positive cancers (dated by TCRdb to 2021 to 2024). Library preparation was by the immunoSEQ multiplex PCR assay. TCRdb provides this immuneACCESS table in a form limited to in-frame rearrangements. Some clones are lacking; in checked studies, under half of them reflect an unresolved V gene, and why the rest are absent is not known. This sample comprises approximately 2,800 clones, 65% to 80% of them detected only once. In total, the top ten clones hold under 13% of the sample. This specimen consisted of tumor tissue, obtained from a patient who underwent chemoradiotherapy. These receptors all come from a human donor with HPV-associated anogenital cancer.

This clone was observed a handful of times. The chain is built from TRBV7-7 and TRBJ2-6, with D perhaps matching TRBD2 (5 bases). The germline gives CDR1 SSHAT, CDR2 FNYEAQ (reference sequence). The V gene lost 5 bases and the J gene lost 5 bases, with 22 bases spanning the gap. This CDR3 is built from 18 residues. CDR3 sequence reads: CASSRRPKCQSRANVLTF. The CDR3 nucleotides read TGTGCCAGCAGCCGGAGGCCTAAGTGCCAAAGTCGGGCCAACGTCCTGACTTTC. Filled out from reference TRBV7-7 and TRBJ2-6, the complete variable domain reads GAGVSQSPRYKVTKRGQDVTLRCDPISSHATLYWYQQALGQGPEFLTYFNYEAQPDKSGLPSDRFSAERPEGSISTLTIQRTEQRDSAMYRCASSRRPKCQSRANVLTFGAGSRLTVL.

This chain uses TRBV20-1 with TRBJ1-6, with D unclear. Germline V CDR1 and CDR2: DFQATT, SNEGSKA (reference sequence). The V and J ends lost 2 bases and 15 bases respectively, with 11 bases between them. This CDR3 contains 11 residues. The CDR3 loop is CSARTTSFLHF. The CDR3 bases are TGCAGTGCTAGAACGACTTCTTTCCTCCACTTT.

V usage is TRBV7-2 and J usage is TRBJ2-7; D unresolved. The V and J ends lost 2 bases and 2 bases respectively, with 13 bases between them. The CDR3 contains 15 residues. Germline CDR1 SGHTA, CDR2 FQGNSA. CDR3 loop: CASSLRGSFPYEQYF. The CDR3 DNA is TGTGCCAGCAGCTTACGTGGAAGTTTTCCCTACGAGCAGTACTTC. Together with reference TRBV7-2 and TRBJ2-7, the CDR3 gives the full variable domain: GAGVSQSPSNKVTEKGKDVELRCDPISGHTALYWYRQSLGQGLEFLIYFQGNSAPDKSGLPSDRFSAERTGGSVSTLTIQRTQQEDSAVYLCASSLRGSFPYEQYFGPGTRLTVT.

Of note for this clone: Relative to the germline gene, one junction end is altered; a read error may explain this. The V and J genes are TRBV2 and TRBJ2-3, with 14 bases matching TRBD2. The V gene's germline CDR1 is SNHLY and CDR2 FYNNEI. This CDR3 contains 13 residues. In DNA form, the CDR3 reads TGTGCCAGCAGTGAGACTAGCGGGAGGGCATGGGATTTT. This translates into CASSETSGRAWDF.

This chain links TRBV5-1 with TRBJ1-1; 8 bases align to TRBD1. This CDR3 region has 16 residues. Unmatched junction bases numbered 7, after V lost 0 bases and J lost 3 bases. Germline V gene lookup returns CDR1 SGHRS and CDR2 YFSETQ. In nucleotides, the CDR3 is TGCGCCAGCAGCTTGGTGGCAGGGGGCTTGGACACTGAAGCTTTCTTT. Protein: CASSLVAGGLDTEAFF.

J is TRBJ1-1 and V is TRBV4-1; D may be TRBD1 (6 bases). CDR1 MGHRA and CDR2 YSYEKL come from the germline V gene. CDR3 length equals 14 residues. V was clipped by 3 bases and J by 5 bases, with 13 bases between them. CDR3: CASSQEDRPTEAFF. The DNA of the CDR3 is TGCGCCAGCAGCCAGGAAGACAGGCCTACTGAAGCTTTCTTT.

The chain combines TRBV9 with TRBJ1-2; tentatively, D is TRBD1 (6 bases). The CDR3 covers 13 residues. Trimming stripped 3 bases from V and 7 bases from J, with 13 bases between. Per germline, CDR1 SGDLS and CDR2 YYNGEE. In DNA form, the CDR3 reads TGTGCCAGCAGCGGGGGGGCAGGCGGTGGCTACACCTTC. It specifies CASSGGAGGGYTF.

The chain links TRBV7-9 to TRBJ1-2, with 9 bases matching TRBD1. V dropped 1 base and J dropped 6; count of bases not matched to a gene: 6. CDR1 and CDR2 from the germline V gene are SEHNR and FQNEAQ (reference sequence). The CDR3 covers 15 residues. The CDR3 region has the DNA TGTGCCAGCAGCTTAGATGGACAGGGGTATAATGGCTACACCTTC. It encodes CASSLDGQGYNGYTF. Full variable domain (missing parts from reference TRBV7-9 and TRBJ1-2): DTGVSQNPRHKITKRGQNVTFRCDPISEHNRLYWYRQTLGQGPEFLTYFQNEAQLEKSRLLSDRFSAERPKGSFSTLEIQRTEQGDSAMYLCASSLDGQGYNGYTFGSGTRLTVV.

This chain joins TRBV2 and TRBJ1-1; D possibly corresponds to TRBD1 (5 bases). The germline V and J ends were trimmed by 2 bases and 1 base, with 5 bases remaining between them. The CDR3 covers 13 residues. CDR1 is SNHLY, CDR2 FYNNEI, per germline. The CDR3 spells CASSEQGNTEAFF. The CDR3 coding sequence is TGTGCCAGCAGTGAACAGGGGAACACTGAAGCTTTCTTT.

This clone was found once. The rearrangement links TRBV5-8 to TRBJ1-4; D is unclear. The CDR3 extends over 14 amino acids. The V end was cut by 0 bases, the J end by 10 bases, with 13 bases between. Germline CDR1 and CDR2: SGHTS and YDEGEE. The CDR3 is CASSLAPLPRKLFF. Written as DNA, the CDR3 is TGTGCCAGCAGCTTGGCCCCTTTACCCCGAAAACTGTTTTTT.

The rearrangement joins TRBV7-8 to TRBJ2-3; tentative D call: TRBD2 (5 bases). From germline, CDR1 is SGHVS and CDR2 FQNEAQ. Deletions cut 4 bases from V and 6 bases from J, with 17 bases between. The CDR3 loop spans 15 amino acids. The CDR3 nucleotides are TGTGCCAGCAGCTACCCCGGAGGAAAAGGGGATACGCAGTATTTT. This gives the protein CASSYPGGKGDTQYF. The full variable domain, in which reference TRBV7-8 and TRBJ2-3 provide the parts outside the CDR3, is GAGVSQSPRYKVAKRGQDVALRCDPISGHVSLFWYQQALGQGPEFLTYFQNEAQLDKSGLPSDRFFAERPEGSVSTLKIQRTQQEDSAVYLCASSYPGGKGDTQYFGPGTRLTVL.

This sequence joins TRBV23-1 and TRBJ1-2, with TRBD1 as a possible D gene (6 bases). TRBV23-1 is classed as an ORF, of uncertain function. The V gene lost 1 base and the J gene lost 6 bases, with 18 bases spanning the gap. This CDR3 is 16 amino acids long. For the CDR3, the DNA is TGCGCCAGCAGTCAATTCCGCCCGACAGGAGCCAATGGCTACACCTTC. This gives the protein CASSQFRPTGANGYTF.

The sample holds a few counts of this clone. This chain's CDR3 is CASTLGAGFRGYTF. CDR3 coding DNA: TGTGCCAGCACCCTCGGGGCAGGATTCCGGGGCTACACCTTC. J is TRBJ1-2 and V is TRBV5-6; the D gene is possibly TRBD1 (5 bases). The CDR3 runs 14 residues. Germline loops: CDR1 SGHDT, CDR2 YYEEEE. V was cut by 6 bases and J by 8 bases, with 20 bases left in between. Full variable domain (missing parts from reference TRBV5-6 and TRBJ1-2): DAGVTQSPTHLIKTRGQQVTLRCSPKSGHDTVSWYQQALGQGPQFIFQYYEEEERQRGNFPDRFSGHQFPNYSSELNVNALLLGDSALYLCASTLGAGFRGYTFGSGTRLTVV.

The chain uses TRBV7-9 and TRBJ2-5; weak D call: TRBD1 (6 bases). Germline-derived CDR1 and CDR2 are SEHNR and FQNEAQ (reference sequence). The CDR3 extends over 12 amino acids. V lost 5 bases and J lost 5, with 9 bases in between. The CDR3 region is CASSPQGETQYF. CDR3 bases: TGTGCCAGCAGCCCCCAGGGGGAGACCCAGTACTTC.

The genes are TRBV14 and TRBJ2-7; D might be TRBD2 (6 bases). The CDR3 consists of 16 residues. Germline V gene data show CDR1 as SGHDN and CDR2 as FVKESK. V was trimmed by 1 base and J by 3 bases, leaving 16 bases between them. The CDR3 region is CASSQVVRDGVYEQYF. CDR3 DNA: TGTGCCAGCAGCCAAGTGGTGCGGGACGGAGTCTACGAGCAGTACTTC.

The chain uses TRBV6-1 and TRBJ1-1; D is uncertain. Germline CDR1 MNHNS, CDR2 SASEGT. CDR3 size: 12 residues. V shed 5 bases and J shed 1 base, with 5 bases lying between them. The chain's CDR3 is CASSQENTEAFF. The CDR3 nucleotides are TGTGCCAGCAGTCAGGAGAACACTGAAGCTTTCTTT.

V gene TRBV10-3 combines with J gene TRBJ2-1; 10 bases align to TRBD2. The length of the CDR3 is 16 residues. J gave up 7 bases and V 11 bases, and 17 bases lay outside the gene matches. CDR1 ENHRY and CDR2 SYGVKD come from the germline V gene. The CDR3 DNA follows: TGTGCCGTCGGCGGTAGACTAGCGGGCGGTCAAAATGAGCAGTTCTTC. This encodes CAVGGRLAGGQNEQFF.

This clone appeared a few times. The rearrangement uses TRBV5-6 and TRBJ2-7; 10 bases fit TRBD2. The CDR3 extends over 15 amino acids. V lost 2 bases and J lost 3; bases outside the gene matches: 5. Germline CDR1 reads SGHDT; CDR2 reads YYEEEE. CDR3 sequence: CASSFLAGDVYEQYF. The CDR3 DNA reads TGTGCCAGCAGCTTTCTAGCGGGAGATGTCTACGAGCAGTACTTC.